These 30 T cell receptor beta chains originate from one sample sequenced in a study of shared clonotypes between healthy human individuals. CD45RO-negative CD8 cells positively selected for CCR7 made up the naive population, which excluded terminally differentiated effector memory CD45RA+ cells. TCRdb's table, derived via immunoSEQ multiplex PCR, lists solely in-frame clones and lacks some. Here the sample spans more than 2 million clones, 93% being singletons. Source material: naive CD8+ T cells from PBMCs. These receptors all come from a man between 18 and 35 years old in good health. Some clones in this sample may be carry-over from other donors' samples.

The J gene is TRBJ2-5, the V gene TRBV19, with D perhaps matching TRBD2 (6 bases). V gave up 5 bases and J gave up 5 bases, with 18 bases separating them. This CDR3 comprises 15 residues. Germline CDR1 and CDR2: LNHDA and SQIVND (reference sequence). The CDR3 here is CASSRRDSSLETQYF. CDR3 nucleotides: TGTGCCAGTAGTCGCCGGGACTCCTCCCTGGAGACCCAGTACTTC.

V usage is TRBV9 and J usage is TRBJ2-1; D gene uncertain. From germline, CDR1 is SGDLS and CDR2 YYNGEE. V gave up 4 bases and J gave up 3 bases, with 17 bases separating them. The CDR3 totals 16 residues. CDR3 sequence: CASSHPRDGDYNEQFF. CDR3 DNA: TGTGCCAGCAGCCACCCCCGAGACGGCGACTACAATGAGCAGTTCTTC.

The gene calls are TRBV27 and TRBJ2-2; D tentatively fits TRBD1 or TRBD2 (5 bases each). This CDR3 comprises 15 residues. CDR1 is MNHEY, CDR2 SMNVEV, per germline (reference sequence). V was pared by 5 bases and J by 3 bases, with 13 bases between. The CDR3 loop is CASSQRDGHTGELFF. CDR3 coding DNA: TGTGCCAGCAGTCAAAGGGACGGACACACCGGGGAGCTGTTTTTT.

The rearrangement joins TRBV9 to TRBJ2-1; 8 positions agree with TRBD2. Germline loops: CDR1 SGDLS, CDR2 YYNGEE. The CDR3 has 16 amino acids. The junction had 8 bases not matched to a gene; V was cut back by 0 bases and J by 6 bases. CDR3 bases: TGTGCCAGCAGCGTAGAGGCGGGAGGTTATGCCAATGAGCAGTTCTTC. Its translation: CASSVEAGGYANEQFF.

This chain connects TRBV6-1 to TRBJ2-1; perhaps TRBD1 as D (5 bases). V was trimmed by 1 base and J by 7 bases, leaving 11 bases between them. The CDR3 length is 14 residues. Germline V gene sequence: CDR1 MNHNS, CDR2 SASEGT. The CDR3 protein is CASSEGQWINEQFF. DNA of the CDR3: TGTGCCAGCAGTGAAGGACAGTGGATAAATGAGCAGTTCTTC.

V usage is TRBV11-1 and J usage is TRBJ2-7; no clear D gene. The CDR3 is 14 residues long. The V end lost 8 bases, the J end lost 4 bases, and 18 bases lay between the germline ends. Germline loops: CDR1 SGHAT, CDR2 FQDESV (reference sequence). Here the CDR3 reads CASHSRGVPYEQYF. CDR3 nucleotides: TGTGCCAGCCATAGCCGAGGAGTTCCTTACGAGCAGTACTTC.

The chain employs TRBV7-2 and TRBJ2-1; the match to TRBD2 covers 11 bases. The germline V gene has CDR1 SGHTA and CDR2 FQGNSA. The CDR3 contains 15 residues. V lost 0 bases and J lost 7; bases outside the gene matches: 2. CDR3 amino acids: CASSLAGLAANEQFF. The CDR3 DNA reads TGTGCCAGCAGCTTAGCGGGACTAGCGGCTAATGAGCAGTTCTTC.

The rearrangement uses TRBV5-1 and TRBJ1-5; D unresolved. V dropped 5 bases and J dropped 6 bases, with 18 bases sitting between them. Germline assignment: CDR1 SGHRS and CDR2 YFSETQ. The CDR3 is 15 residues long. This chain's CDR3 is CASSPEGASGQPQHF. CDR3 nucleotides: TGCGCCAGCAGTCCAGAAGGAGCTTCGGGTCAGCCCCAGCATTTT.

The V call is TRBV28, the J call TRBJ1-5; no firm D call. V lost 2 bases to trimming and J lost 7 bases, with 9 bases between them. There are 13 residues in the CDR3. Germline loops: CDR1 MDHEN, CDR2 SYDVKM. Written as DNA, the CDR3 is TGTGCCAGCAGTTTACTGATTTGGCAGCCCCAGCATTTT. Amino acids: CASSLLIWQPQHF.

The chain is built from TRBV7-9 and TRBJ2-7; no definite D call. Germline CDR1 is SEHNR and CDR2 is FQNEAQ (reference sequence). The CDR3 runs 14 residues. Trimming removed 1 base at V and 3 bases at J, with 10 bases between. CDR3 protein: CASSLVGNNYEQYF. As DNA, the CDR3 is TGTGCCAGCAGCTTAGTGGGGAACAACTACGAGCAGTACTTC.

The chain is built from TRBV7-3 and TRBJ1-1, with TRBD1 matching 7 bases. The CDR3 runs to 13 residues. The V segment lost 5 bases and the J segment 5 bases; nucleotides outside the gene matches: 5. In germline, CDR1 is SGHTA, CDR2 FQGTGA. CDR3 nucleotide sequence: TGTGCCAGCAGCCCCGGACAGGCTACTGAAGCTTTCTTT. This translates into CASSPGQATEAFF.

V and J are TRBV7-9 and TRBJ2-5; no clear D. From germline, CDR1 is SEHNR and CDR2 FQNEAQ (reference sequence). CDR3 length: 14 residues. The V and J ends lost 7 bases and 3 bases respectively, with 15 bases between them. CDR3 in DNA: TGTGCCAGCACCCCTCGCCAAGTAAAAGAGACCCAGTACTTC. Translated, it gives CASTPRQVKETQYF.

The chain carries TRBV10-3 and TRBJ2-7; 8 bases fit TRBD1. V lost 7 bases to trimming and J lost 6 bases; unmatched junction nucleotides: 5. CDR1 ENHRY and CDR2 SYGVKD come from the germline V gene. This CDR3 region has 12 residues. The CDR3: CAINPGGGEQYF. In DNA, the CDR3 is TGTGCCATCAATCCAGGGGGCGGCGAGCAGTACTTC.

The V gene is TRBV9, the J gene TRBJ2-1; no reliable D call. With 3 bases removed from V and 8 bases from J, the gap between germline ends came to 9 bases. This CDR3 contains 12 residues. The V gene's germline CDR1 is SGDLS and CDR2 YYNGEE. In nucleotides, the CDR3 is TGTGCCAGCAGCGGGAGCCCCCATGAGCAGTTCTTC. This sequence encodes CASSGSPHEQFF. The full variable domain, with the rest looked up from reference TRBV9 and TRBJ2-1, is DSGVTQTPKHLITATGQRVTLRCSPRSGDLSVYWYQQSLDQGLQFLIQYYNGEERAKGNILERFSAQQFPDLHSELNLSSLELGDSALYFCASSGSPHEQFFGPGTRLTVL.

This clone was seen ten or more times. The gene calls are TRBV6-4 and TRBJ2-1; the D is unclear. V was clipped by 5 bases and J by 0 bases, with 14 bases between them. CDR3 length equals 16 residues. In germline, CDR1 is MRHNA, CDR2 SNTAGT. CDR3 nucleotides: TGTGCCAGCAGTCAGGACCCTAAAAACTCCTACAATGAGCAGTTCTTC. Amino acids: CASSQDPKNSYNEQFF.

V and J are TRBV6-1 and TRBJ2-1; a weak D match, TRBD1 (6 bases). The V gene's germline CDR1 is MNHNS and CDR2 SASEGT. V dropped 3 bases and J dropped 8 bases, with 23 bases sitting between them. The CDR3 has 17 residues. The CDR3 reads CASSDFPYRERIDEQFF. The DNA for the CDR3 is TGTGCCAGCAGTGATTTCCCATACAGGGAGCGCATCGATGAGCAGTTCTTC.

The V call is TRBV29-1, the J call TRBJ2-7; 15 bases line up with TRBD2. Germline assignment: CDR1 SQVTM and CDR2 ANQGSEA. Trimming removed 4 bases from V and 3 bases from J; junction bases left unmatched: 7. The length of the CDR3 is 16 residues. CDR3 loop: CSVGGTSGRPNYEQYF. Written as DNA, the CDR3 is TGCAGCGTTGGGGGGACTAGCGGGAGGCCCAACTACGAGCAGTACTTC.

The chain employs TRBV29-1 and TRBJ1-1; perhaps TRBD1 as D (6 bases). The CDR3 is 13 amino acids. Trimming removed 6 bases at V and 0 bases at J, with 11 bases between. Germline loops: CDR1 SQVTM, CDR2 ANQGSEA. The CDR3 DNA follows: TGCAGCGTCGCAGGGGATGTGAACACTGAAGCTTTCTTT. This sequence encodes CSVAGDVNTEAFF.

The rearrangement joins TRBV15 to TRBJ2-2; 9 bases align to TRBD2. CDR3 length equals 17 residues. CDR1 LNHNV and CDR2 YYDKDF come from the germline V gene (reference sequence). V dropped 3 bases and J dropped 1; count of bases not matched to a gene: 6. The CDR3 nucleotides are TGTGCCACCAGCAGCGAAGGGACTAGCTGGAACACCGGGGAGCTGTTTTTT. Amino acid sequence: CATSSEGTSWNTGELFF.

This CDR3 is CASSHRATSFDTQYF. The CDR3, as DNA: TGCGCCAGCAGCCATCGCGCGACTAGCTTCGATACGCAGTATTTT. The chain is built from TRBV4-1 and TRBJ2-3; TRBD2 aligns across 7 bases. V lost 3 bases to trimming and J lost 6 bases; unmatched junction nucleotides: 9. The CDR3 consists of 15 residues. CDR1 and CDR2 from the germline V gene are MGHRA and YSYEKL.

The CDR3 loop is CASRHQGTGREQYF. The CDR3 coding sequence is TGTGCCAGCAGGCATCAGGGCACGGGGCGCGAGCAGTACTTC. The chain recombines TRBV11-2 with TRBJ2-7, with D perhaps given as TRBD1 or TRBD2 (5 bases each). Germline V gene sequence: CDR1 SGHAT, CDR2 FQNNGV. This CDR3 is built from 14 residues. The V end was cut by 6 bases, the J end by 6 bases, with 18 bases between.

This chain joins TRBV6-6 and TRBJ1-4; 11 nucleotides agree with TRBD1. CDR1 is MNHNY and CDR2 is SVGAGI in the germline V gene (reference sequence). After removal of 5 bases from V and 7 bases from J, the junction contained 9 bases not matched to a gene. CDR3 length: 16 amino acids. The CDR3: CASSTRTGGESEKLFF. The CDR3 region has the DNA TGTGCCAGCAGTACCCGGACAGGGGGCGAAAGTGAAAAACTGTTTTTT.

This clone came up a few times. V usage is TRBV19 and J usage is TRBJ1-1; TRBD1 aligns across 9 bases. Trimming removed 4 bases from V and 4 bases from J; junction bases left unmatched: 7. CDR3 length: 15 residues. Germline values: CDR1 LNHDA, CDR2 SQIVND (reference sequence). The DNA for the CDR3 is TGTGCCAGTAGTAGACTACAGGGGGCGCCCACTGAAGCTTTCTTT. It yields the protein CASSRLQGAPTEAFF.

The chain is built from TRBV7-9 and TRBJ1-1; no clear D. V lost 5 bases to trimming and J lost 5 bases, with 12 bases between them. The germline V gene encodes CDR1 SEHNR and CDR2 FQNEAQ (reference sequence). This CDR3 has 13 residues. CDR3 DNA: TGTGCCAGCAGCCCAGCTAGTAGAACTGAAGCTTTCTTT. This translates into CASSPASRTEAFF.

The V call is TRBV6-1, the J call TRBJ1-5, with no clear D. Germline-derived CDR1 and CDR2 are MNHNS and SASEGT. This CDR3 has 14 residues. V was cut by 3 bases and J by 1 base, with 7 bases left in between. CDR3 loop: CASSDWWSNQPQHF. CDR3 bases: TGTGCCAGCAGTGATTGGTGGAGCAATCAGCCCCAGCATTTT.

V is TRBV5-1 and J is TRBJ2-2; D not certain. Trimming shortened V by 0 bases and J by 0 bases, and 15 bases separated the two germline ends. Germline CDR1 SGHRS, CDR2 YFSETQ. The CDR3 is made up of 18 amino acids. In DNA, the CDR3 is TGCGCCAGCAGCTTGGAAGCGTCACTAACCACGAACACCGGGGAGCTGTTTTTT. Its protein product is CASSLEASLTTNTGELFF.

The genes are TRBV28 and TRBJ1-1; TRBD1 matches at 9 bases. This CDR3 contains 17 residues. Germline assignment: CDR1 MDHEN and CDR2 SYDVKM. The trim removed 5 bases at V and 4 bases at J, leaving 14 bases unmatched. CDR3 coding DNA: TGTGCCAGCAGTCCACGACAGGGGGAATTTCGTGTCACTGAAGCTTTCTTT. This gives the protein CASSPRQGEFRVTEAFF.

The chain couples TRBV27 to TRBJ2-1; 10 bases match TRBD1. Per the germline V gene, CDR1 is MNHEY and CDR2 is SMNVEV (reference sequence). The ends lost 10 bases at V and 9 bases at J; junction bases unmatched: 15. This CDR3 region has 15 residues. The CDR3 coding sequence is TGTGCCACCCTTCCAGACAGGGGGCGCATTGGTGAGCAGTTCTTC. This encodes CATLPDRGRIGEQFF.

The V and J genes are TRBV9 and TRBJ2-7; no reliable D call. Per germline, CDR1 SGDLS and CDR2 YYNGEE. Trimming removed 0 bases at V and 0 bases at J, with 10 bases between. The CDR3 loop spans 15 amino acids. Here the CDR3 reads CASSVGLPGSYEQYF. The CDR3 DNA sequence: TGTGCCAGCAGCGTAGGGCTGCCAGGCTCCTACGAGCAGTACTTC.

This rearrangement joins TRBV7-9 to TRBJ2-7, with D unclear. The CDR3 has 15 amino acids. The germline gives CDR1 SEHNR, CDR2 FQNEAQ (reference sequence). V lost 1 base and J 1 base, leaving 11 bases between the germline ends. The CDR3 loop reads CASSLDWAVSYEQYF. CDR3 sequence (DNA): TGTGCCAGCAGCTTAGACTGGGCCGTATCCTACGAGCAGTACTTC.